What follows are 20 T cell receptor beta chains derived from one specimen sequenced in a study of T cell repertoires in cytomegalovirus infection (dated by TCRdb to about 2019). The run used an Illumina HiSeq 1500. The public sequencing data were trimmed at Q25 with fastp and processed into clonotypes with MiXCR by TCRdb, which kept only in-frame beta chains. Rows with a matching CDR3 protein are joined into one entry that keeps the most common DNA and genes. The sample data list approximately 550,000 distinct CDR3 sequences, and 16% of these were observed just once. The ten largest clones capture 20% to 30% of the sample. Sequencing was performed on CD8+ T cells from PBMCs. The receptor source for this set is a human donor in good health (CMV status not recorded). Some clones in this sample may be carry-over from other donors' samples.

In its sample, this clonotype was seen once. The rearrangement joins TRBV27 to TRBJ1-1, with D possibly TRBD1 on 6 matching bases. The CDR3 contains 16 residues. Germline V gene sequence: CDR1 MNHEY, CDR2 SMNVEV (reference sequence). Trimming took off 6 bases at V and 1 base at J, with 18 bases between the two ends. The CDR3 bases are TGTGCCAGCAGACAGGATTGGGGGCAGGAGAACACTGAAGCTTTCTTT. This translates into CASRQDWGQENTEAFF.

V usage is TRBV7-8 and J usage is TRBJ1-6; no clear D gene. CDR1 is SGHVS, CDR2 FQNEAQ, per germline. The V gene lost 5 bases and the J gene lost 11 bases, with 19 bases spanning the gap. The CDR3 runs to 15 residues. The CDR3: CASSPPREFRAPLHF. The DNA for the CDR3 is TGTGCCAGCAGCCCCCCTCGCGAATTCCGGGCACCCCTCCACTTT.

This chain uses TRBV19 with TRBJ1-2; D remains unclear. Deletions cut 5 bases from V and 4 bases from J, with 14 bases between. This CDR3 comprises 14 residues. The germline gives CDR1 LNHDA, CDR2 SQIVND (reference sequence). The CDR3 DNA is TGTGCCAGTAGTGTTCTGGACTACGTCTATGGCTACACCTTC. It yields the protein CASSVLDYVYGYTF.

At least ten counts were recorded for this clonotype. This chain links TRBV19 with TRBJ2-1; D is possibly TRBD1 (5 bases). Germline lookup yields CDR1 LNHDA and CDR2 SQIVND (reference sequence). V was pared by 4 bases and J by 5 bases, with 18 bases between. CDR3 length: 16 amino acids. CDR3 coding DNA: TGTGCCAGTAGTACCCCAGGGTGGGCTCCCCACAATGAGCAGTTCTTC. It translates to CASSTPGWAPHNEQFF.

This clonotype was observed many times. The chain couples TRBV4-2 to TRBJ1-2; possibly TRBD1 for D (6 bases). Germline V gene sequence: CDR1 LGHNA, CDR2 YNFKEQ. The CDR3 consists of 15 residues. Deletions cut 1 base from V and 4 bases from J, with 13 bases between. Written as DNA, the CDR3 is TGTGCCAGCAGCCAAGTGACAGGCTCATCCTATGGCTACACCTTC. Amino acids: CASSQVTGSSYGYTF.

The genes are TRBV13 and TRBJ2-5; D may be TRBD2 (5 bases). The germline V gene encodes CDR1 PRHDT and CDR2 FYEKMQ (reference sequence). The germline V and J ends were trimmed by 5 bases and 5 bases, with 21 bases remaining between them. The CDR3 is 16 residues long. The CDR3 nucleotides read TGTGCCAGCAGCCACTACGGGGAGCCTTCTTGGGAGACCCAGTACTTC. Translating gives CASSHYGEPSWETQYF.

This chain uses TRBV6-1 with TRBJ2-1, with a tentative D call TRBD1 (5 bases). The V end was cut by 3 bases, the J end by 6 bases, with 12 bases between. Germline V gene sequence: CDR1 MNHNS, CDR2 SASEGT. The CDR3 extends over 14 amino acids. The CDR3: CASSEGRVSNEQFF. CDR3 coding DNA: TGTGCCAGCAGTGAGGGCAGGGTCAGCAATGAGCAGTTCTTC.

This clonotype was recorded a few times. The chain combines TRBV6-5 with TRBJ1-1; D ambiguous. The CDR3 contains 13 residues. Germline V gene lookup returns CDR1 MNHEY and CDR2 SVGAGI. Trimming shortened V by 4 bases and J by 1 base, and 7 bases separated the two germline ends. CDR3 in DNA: TGTGCCAGCAGTTGGACCTGGAACACTGAAGCTTTCTTT. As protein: CASSWTWNTEAFF.

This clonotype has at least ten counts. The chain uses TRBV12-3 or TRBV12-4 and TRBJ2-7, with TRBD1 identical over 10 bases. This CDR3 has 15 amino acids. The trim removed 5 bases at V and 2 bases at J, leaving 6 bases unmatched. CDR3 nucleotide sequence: TGTGCCAGCAGTCGGGGACAGGGGTTCACCTACGAGCAGTACTTC. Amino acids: CASSRGQGFTYEQYF.

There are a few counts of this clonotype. CDR3 sequence reads: CASSLVGERAGRPQHF. CDR3 sequence (DNA): TGTGCCAGCAGTTTAGTAGGAGAGAGGGCCGGTCGACCCCAGCATTTT. The chain links TRBV12-3 or TRBV12-4 to TRBJ1-5, with D uncertain. The CDR3 length is 16 residues. Trimming took off 1 base at V and 10 bases at J, with 20 bases between the two ends.

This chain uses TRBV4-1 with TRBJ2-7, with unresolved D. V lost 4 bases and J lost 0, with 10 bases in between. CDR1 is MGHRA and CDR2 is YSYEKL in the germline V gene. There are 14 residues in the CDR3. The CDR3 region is CASSPLVSSYEQYF. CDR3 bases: TGCGCCAGCAGCCCCTTGGTGAGCTCCTACGAGCAGTACTTC.

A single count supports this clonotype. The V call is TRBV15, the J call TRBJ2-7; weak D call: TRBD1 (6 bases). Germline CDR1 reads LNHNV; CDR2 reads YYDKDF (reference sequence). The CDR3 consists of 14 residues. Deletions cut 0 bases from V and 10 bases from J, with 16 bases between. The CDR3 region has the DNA TGTGCCACCAGCAGAGATTTGGGACATTGGGCTCAGTACTTC. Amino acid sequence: CATSRDLGHWAQYF.

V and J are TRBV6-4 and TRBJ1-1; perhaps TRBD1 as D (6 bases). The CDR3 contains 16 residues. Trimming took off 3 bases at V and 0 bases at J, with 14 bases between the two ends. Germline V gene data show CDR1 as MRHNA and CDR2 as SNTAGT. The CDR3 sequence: CASSERGGLMNTEAFF. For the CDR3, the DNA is TGTGCCAGCAGTGAGAGGGGGGGACTTATGAACACTGAAGCTTTCTTT.

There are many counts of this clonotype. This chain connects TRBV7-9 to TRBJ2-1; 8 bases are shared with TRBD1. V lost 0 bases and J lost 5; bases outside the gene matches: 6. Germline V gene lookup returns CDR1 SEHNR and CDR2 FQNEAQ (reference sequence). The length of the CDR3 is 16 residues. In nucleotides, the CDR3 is TGTGCCAGCAGCTTAGCTGACCAGGGGGCCCACAATGAGCAGTTCTTC. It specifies CASSLADQGAHNEQFF.

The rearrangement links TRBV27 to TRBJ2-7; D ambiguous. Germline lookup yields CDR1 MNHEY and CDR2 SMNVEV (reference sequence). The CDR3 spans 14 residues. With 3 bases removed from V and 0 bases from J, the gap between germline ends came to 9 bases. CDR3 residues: CASSFSFSSYEQYF. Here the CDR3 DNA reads TGTGCCAGCAGTTTTTCGTTTTCCTCCTACGAGCAGTACTTC.

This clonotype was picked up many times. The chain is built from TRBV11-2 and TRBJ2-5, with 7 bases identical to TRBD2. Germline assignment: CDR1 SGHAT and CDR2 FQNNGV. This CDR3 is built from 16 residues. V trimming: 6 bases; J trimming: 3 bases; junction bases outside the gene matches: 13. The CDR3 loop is CASSSFPRGDEETQYF. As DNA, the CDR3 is TGTGCCAGCAGTTCATTTCCTCGGGGGGATGAAGAGACCCAGTACTTC.

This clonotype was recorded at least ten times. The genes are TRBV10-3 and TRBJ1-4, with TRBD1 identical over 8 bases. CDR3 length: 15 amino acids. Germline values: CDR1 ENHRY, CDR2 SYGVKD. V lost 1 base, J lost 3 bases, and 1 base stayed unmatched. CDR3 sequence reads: CAISEWTGPNEKLFF. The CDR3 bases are TGTGCCATCAGTGAGTGGACAGGGCCTAATGAAAAACTGTTTTTT.

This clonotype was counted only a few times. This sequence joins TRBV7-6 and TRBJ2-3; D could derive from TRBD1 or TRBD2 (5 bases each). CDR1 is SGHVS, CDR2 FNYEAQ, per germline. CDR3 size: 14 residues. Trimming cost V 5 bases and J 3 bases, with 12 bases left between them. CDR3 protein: CASSPGPMTDTQYF. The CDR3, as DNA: TGTGCCAGCAGCCCGGGACCTATGACAGATACGCAGTATTTT.

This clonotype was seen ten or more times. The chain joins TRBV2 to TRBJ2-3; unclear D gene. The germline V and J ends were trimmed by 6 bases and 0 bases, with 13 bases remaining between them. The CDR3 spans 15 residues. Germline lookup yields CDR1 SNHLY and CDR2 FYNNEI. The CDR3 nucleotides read TGTGCCAGCAGATCCGACACGACTAGCACAGATACGCAGTATTTT. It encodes CASRSDTTSTDTQYF.

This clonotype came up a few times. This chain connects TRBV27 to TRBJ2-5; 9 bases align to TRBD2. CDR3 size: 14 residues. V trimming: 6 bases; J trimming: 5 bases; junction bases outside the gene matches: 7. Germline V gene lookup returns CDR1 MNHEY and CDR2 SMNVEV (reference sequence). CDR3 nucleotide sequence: TGTGCCAGCAGCTTAGCGGGAGAGAGTGAGACCCAGTACTTC. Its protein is CASSLAGESETQYF.